The clone carrying this TCR beta chain was seen ten or more times. Its target is unknown. The CDR3 has 17 residues. Looked up from germline, CDR1 is SGDLS and CDR2 is YYNGEE. V lost 3 bases and J 1 base, leaving 16 bases between the germline ends. This record comes from a study of CD8 T cells in ankylosing spondylitis. With molecular barcodes, quantitative 5'-RACE was used to make the TCR beta libraries. TCRdb re-called the 5' RACE reads with MiXCR, one entry per CDR3 protein. The data hold roughly 180,000 distinct CDR3 sequences, with around 10% observed a single time. Findings of the study overall: In synovial fluid and blood from reactive arthritis, some motif variants were previously reported. According to the report, clones linked to the disease were significantly enriched in matched synovial fluid samples taken from ankylosing spondylitis patients.

The sample taken for sequencing was blood, either unsorted or a sorted T cell fraction (not recorded which). This TCR was sampled from a male donor with ankylosing spondylitis or in good health (not recorded which). The chain employs TRBV9 and TRBJ2-2; no reliable D call. The CDR3 DNA reads as TGTGCCAGCAGCGCCCCCCCTTGGGTAGAGAACACCGGGGAGCTGTTTTTT. Its protein product is CASSAPPWVENTGELFF.